These 32 T cell receptor beta chains originate from one sample sequenced in a study of cytomegalovirus exposure and HLA in healthy donors. Clones were sequenced by immunoSEQ multiplex PCR, and TCRdb holds only the in-frame ones, with some missing. The sample lists about 120,000 clones, more than 75% occurring once. Sequencing input: PBMCs. The source of these receptors is a woman between 25 and 40 years old in good health and CMV-seronegative.

The chain joins TRBV6-4 to TRBJ2-2, with 8 bases lining up with TRBD1. The length of the CDR3 is 15 residues. Per germline, CDR1 MRHNA and CDR2 SNTAGT. Germline trimming cut 5 bases from V and 1 base from J; bases unmatched to any gene: 3. CDR3 sequence (DNA): TGTGCCAGCAGTACCGGACAGGGGAACACCGGGGAGCTGTTTTTT. Its translation is CASSTGQGNTGELFF.

The chain has TRBV5-5 and TRBJ2-3; 12 nucleotides align to TRBD2. The junction had 9 bases not matched to a gene; V was cut back by 4 bases and J by 9 bases. In germline, CDR1 is SGHKS, CDR2 YYEKEE (reference sequence). This CDR3 is 15 amino acids long. The chain's CDR3 is CASSVTSGGSGTQYF. The CDR3 coding sequence is TGTGCCAGCAGCGTGACTAGCGGGGGATCAGGCACGCAGTATTTT.

This chain connects TRBV4-1 to TRBJ1-1, with TRBD1 as a possible D gene (6 bases). Trimming removed 4 bases from V and 1 base from J, with 7 bases in between. Germline V gene data show CDR1 as MGHRA and CDR2 as YSYEKL. This CDR3 contains 13 residues. CDR3: CASSPGQNTEAFF. For the CDR3, the DNA is TGCGCCAGCAGCCCGGGACAGAACACTGAAGCTTTCTTT.

The rearrangement joins TRBV27 to TRBJ1-5; D gene ambiguous. With 9 bases removed from V and 5 bases from J, the gap between germline ends came to 11 bases. The CDR3 length is 12 residues. The V gene's germline CDR1 is MNHEY and CDR2 SMNVEV (reference sequence). CDR3 protein: CASVGGDQPQHF. Here the CDR3 DNA reads TGTGCCAGTGTAGGCGGGGATCAGCCCCAGCATTTT.

The gene calls are TRBV30 and TRBJ1-2, with 7 nucleotides matching TRBD1. Unmatched junction bases numbered 11, after V lost 3 bases and J lost 7 bases. The CDR3 is made up of 14 amino acids. Germline CDR1 is GTSNPN and CDR2 is SVGIG (reference sequence). CDR3 loop: CAWRGQPVPLGYTF. The DNA for the CDR3 is TGTGCCTGGAGGGGACAGCCCGTCCCGCTTGGCTACACCTTC. The full variable domain, with the rest looked up from reference TRBV30 and TRBJ1-2, is SQTIHQWPATLVQPVGSPLSLECTVEGTSNPNLYWYRQAAGRGLQLLFYSVGIGQISSEVPQNLSASRPQDRQFILSSKKLLLSDSGFYLCAWRGQPVPLGYTFGSGTRLTVV.

The CDR3 sequence is CASTEGAAPTDTQYF. CDR3 nucleotide sequence: TGTGCCAGCACCGAGGGTGCTGCCCCCACAGATACGCAGTATTTT. The chain has TRBV6-1 and TRBJ2-3, with a weak D call TRBD2 (5 bases). Trimming pared 7 bases from V and 2 bases from J, leaving 16 bases between. The CDR3 runs to 15 residues. Germline V gives CDR1 MNHNS, CDR2 SASEGT.

Concerning this clone itself: The same CDR3 is also encoded by other DNA sequences in this sample. This chain uses TRBV5-1 with TRBJ2-6; D is possibly TRBD2 (5 bases). The CDR3 has 15 amino acids. The V and J ends lost 3 bases and 2 bases respectively, with 9 bases between them. Germline loops: CDR1 SGHRS, CDR2 YFSETQ. CDR3 in amino acids: CASSSTGAGANVLTF. The CDR3 DNA is TGCGCCAGCAGCTCTACCGGGGCTGGGGCCAACGTCCTGACTTTC.

V usage is TRBV27 and J usage is TRBJ2-2; the match to TRBD2 covers 11 bases. Trimming at V came to 7 bases and at J to 6 bases, leaving 10 bases not matched to a gene. CDR3 length equals 16 residues. Germline lookup yields CDR1 MNHEY and CDR2 SMNVEV (reference sequence). In DNA form, the CDR3 reads TGTGCCAGCACCGAGAGGCTAGCGGGGGGCTCCGGGGAGCTGTTTTTT. This encodes CASTERLAGGSGELFF.

The gene calls are TRBV4-1 and TRBJ2-5; TRBD2 aligns across 7 bases. CDR1 MGHRA and CDR2 YSYEKL come from the germline V gene. With 2 bases clipped from V and 1 base from J, the junction kept 4 bases outside the gene matches. This CDR3 is built from 15 residues. As DNA, the CDR3 is TGCGCCAGCAGCCAATTGTGGGGGGGCCAAGAGACCCAGTACTTC. This codes for CASSQLWGGQETQYF.

The rearrangement joins TRBV11-2 to TRBJ1-6, with 12 bases fitting TRBD1. V was pared by 5 bases and J by 4 bases, with 12 bases of the junction left unmatched. The length of the CDR3 is 19 residues. Germline-derived CDR1 and CDR2 are SGHAT and FQNNGV. The CDR3 bases are TGTGCCAGCAGCGTTCCGGGACAGGGGGCGATTACATATAATTCACCCCTCCACTTT. The encoded protein is CASSVPGQGAITYNSPLHF.

The chain has TRBV25-1 and TRBJ2-5; D gene ambiguous. V was clipped by 5 bases and J by 7 bases, with 17 bases between them. The CDR3 length is 14 residues. CDR1 and CDR2 (germline): MGHDK, SYGVNS. The CDR3 loop is CASSPGPSVGTQYF. The CDR3, as DNA: TGTGCCAGCAGTCCTGGGCCGAGTGTTGGGACCCAGTACTTC.

The rearrangement joins TRBV13 to TRBJ2-7; the match to TRBD2 covers 9 bases. The CDR3 consists of 13 residues. The germline V gene encodes CDR1 PRHDT and CDR2 FYEKMQ (reference sequence). V shed 5 bases, J shed 12 bases, and the junction held 11 bases outside the gene matches. The CDR3 DNA follows: TGTGCCAGCAGCCCGTCTAGCGGGGTAGAAGCGTACTTC. This codes for CASSPSSGVEAYF. Using reference TRBV13 and TRBJ2-7 for the parts outside the CDR3, the full variable domain is AAGVIQSPRHLIKEKRETATLKCYPIPRHDTVYWYQQGPGQDPQFLISFYEKMQSDKGSIPDRFSAQQFSDYHSELNMSSLELGDSALYFCASSPSSGVEAYFGPGTRLTVT.

The J gene is TRBJ2-3, the V gene TRBV29-1; TRBD1 matches 9 bases. This CDR3 spans 14 amino acids. The trim removed 4 bases at V and 11 bases at J, leaving 13 bases unmatched. Looked up from germline, CDR1 is SQVTM and CDR2 is ANQGSEA. The CDR3 nucleotides are TGCAGCGTTGTGAACCCTCCGGGACAGGGAAAGCAGTATTTT. It codes for CSVVNPPGQGKQYF.

This chain uses TRBV5-6 with TRBJ2-7; 7 bases map to TRBD2. The V and J ends lost 1 base and 4 bases, in that order; junction bases with no gene match: 8. Germline V gene data show CDR1 as SGHDT and CDR2 as YYEEEE. There are 15 residues in the CDR3. The CDR3, as DNA: TGTGCCAGCAGCTTGTTGCTACGGGAGGTTTACGAGCAGTACTTC. Its protein product is CASSLLLREVYEQYF. Using reference TRBV5-6 and TRBJ2-7 for the parts outside the CDR3, the full variable domain is DAGVTQSPTHLIKTRGQQVTLRCSPKSGHDTVSWYQQALGQGPQFIFQYYEEEERQRGNFPDRFSGHQFPNYSSELNVNALLLGDSALYLCASSLLLREVYEQYFGPGTRLTVT.

The chain links TRBV9 to TRBJ2-2; weak D call: TRBD1 (8 bases). V was shortened by 0 bases and J by 6 bases, with 18 bases between the two germline ends. The CDR3 is 17 amino acids. CDR1 is SGDLS, CDR2 YYNGEE, per germline. DNA of the CDR3: TGTGCCAGCAGCGTAGGGGAGGGGACAGGAGATTCCGGGGAGCTGTTTTTT. It yields the protein CASSVGEGTGDSGELFF. The full variable domain, its missing parts supplied by reference TRBV9 and TRBJ2-2, is DSGVTQTPKHLITATGQRVTLRCSPRSGDLSVYWYQQSLDQGLQFLIQYYNGEERAKGNILERFSAQQFPDLHSELNLSSLELGDSALYFCASSVGEGTGDSGELFFGEGSRLTVL.

This chain joins TRBV19 and TRBJ1-5; possible D gene TRBD1, 6 bases. CDR1 and CDR2 (germline): LNHDA, SQIVND (reference sequence). CDR3 length: 14 residues. With 3 bases removed from V and 6 bases from J, the gap between germline ends came to 12 bases. The CDR3 loop is CASSMSQGRQPQHF. The CDR3, as DNA: TGTGCCAGTAGTATGTCGCAGGGGCGTCAGCCCCAGCATTTT.

This sequence joins TRBV2 and TRBJ2-1; 13 bases are a match to TRBD2. Germline CDR1 reads SNHLY; CDR2 reads FYNNEI. CDR3 length equals 16 residues. V was pared by 1 base and J by 10 bases, with 7 bases of the junction left unmatched. CDR3 protein: CASSEVGTSGAGEQFF. CDR3 DNA: TGTGCCAGCAGTGAAGTCGGGACTAGCGGGGCAGGGGAGCAGTTCTTC.

The V call is TRBV30, the J call TRBJ1-5; TRBD1 aligns across 8 bases. This CDR3 has 15 residues. Losses at the gene ends were 3 bases for V and 6 bases for J; bases not matched to a gene: 10. Germline CDR1 reads GTSNPN; CDR2 reads SVGIG (reference sequence). Here the CDR3 DNA reads TGTGCCTGGAGCGATGAGACAGGGGTTACTCAGCCCCAGCATTTT. Translating gives CAWSDETGVTQPQHF.

V usage is TRBV27 and J usage is TRBJ1-4; TRBD1 is a possible D gene (6 bases). Germline V gene lookup returns CDR1 MNHEY and CDR2 SMNVEV (reference sequence). This CDR3 region has 15 residues. With 10 bases removed from V and 1 base from J, the gap between germline ends came to 16 bases. CDR3 bases: TGTGCCACCCGACCGGTCAGGGGAACTAATGAAAAACTGTTTTTT. It yields the protein CATRPVRGTNEKLFF.

This clone has just one count. V gene TRBV19 combines with J gene TRBJ2-6; D is uncertain. Between the trimmed V and J ends, which lost 5 bases and 0 bases, there was a span of 11 bases. The CDR3 covers 16 residues. CDR1 and CDR2 (germline): LNHDA, SQIVND (reference sequence). CDR3 residues: CASSVDWSSGANVLTF. CDR3 nucleotides: TGTGCCAGTAGTGTCGACTGGTCCTCTGGGGCCAACGTCCTGACTTTC. Full variable domain (rest looked up from reference TRBV19 and TRBJ2-6): DGGITQSPKYLFRKEGQNVTLSCEQNLNHDAMYWYRQDPGQGLRLIYYSQIVNDFQKGDIAEGYSVSREKKESFPLTVTSAQKNPTAFYLCASSVDWSSGANVLTFGAGSRLTVL.

The genes are TRBV6-1 and TRBJ2-3, with D possibly TRBD2 on 5 matching bases. The CDR3 is 16 residues long. V was shortened by 2 bases and J by 0 bases, with 12 bases between the two germline ends. Germline CDR1 MNHNS, CDR2 SASEGT. CDR3 residues: CASSELVGVSTDTQYF. The CDR3 DNA reads as TGTGCCAGCAGTGAACTCGTCGGGGTAAGCACAGATACGCAGTATTTT.

The genes are TRBV29-1 and TRBJ1-3; tentatively, D is TRBD1 (5 bases). The CDR3 sequence is 15 residues long. The ends were cut back, 4 bases at V and 2 bases at J, with 15 bases in the middle. Germline V gene sequence: CDR1 SQVTM, CDR2 ANQGSEA. CDR3 nucleotide sequence: TGCAGCGTTGGGGATTCACAGGCTACTGGAAACACCATATATTTT. This sequence encodes CSVGDSQATGNTIYF.

The rearrangement joins TRBV11-2 to TRBJ2-1; 9 bases align to TRBD2. The V gene's germline CDR1 is SGHAT and CDR2 FQNNGV. The CDR3 covers 19 residues. V lost 1 base, J lost 4 bases, and 14 bases stayed unmatched. The CDR3 is CASSLGPGLAGILYNEQFF. The CDR3 nucleotides read TGTGCCAGCAGCTTAGGACCCGGGCTAGCGGGGATTCTATACAATGAGCAGTTCTTC.

The rearrangement links TRBV9 to TRBJ1-1; 8 bases agree with TRBD1. Germline loops: CDR1 SGDLS, CDR2 YYNGEE. The CDR3 totals 16 residues. J lost 6 bases, V lost 3 bases, and 13 bases had no gene match. CDR3 sequence (DNA): TGTGCCAGCAGCGCCGGACAGGGAGCAGACAACCCTGAAGCTTTCTTT. It is translated as CASSAGQGADNPEAFF.

V and J are TRBV11-1 and TRBJ2-7; D not resolved. The CDR3 contains 13 residues. Germline V gives CDR1 SGHAT, CDR2 FQDESV (reference sequence). The V gene lost 1 base and the J gene lost 9 bases, with 13 bases spanning the gap. The CDR3 is CASSLGPVGAQYF. The CDR3 DNA reads as TGTGCCAGCAGCTTAGGGCCTGTTGGAGCGCAGTACTTC.

The chain is built from TRBV6-5 and TRBJ1-2; weak D call: TRBD1 (5 bases). This CDR3 comprises 12 residues. Trimming shortened V by 4 bases and J by 6 bases, and 9 bases separated the two germline ends. Per the germline V gene, CDR1 is MNHEY and CDR2 is SVGAGI. Here the CDR3 DNA reads TGTGCCAGCAGTTCGGGGGTAGATGGCTACACCTTC. The encoded protein is CASSSGVDGYTF.

The chain uses TRBV6-1 and TRBJ1-5; D is possibly TRBD1 (6 bases). The CDR3 is 14 amino acids. CDR1 is MNHNS, CDR2 SASEGT, per germline. Trimming cost V 7 bases and J 6 bases, with 16 bases left between them. CDR3 loop: CASTGTLGSQPQHF. In DNA form, the CDR3 reads TGTGCCAGCACTGGGACACTGGGGAGTCAGCCCCAGCATTTT.

The V gene is TRBV19, the J gene TRBJ1-1; D gene ambiguous. With 0 bases removed from V and 8 bases from J, the gap between germline ends came to 7 bases. Germline-derived CDR1 and CDR2 are LNHDA and SQIVND (reference sequence). This CDR3 contains 12 residues. The DNA of the CDR3 is TGTGCCAGTAGTATAGATGGCGGGGAAGCTTTCTTT. It translates to CASSIDGGEAFF.

This clone came up a few times. J is TRBJ1-2 and V is TRBV25-1, with D unclear. The germline V gene has CDR1 MGHDK and CDR2 SYGVNS. Trimming took 4 bases from V and 3 from J, leaving 6 bases between them. The CDR3 contains 12 residues. The CDR3 DNA is TGTGCCAGCAGTGTGGCAGACTATGGCTACACCTTC. Amino acids: CASSVADYGYTF.

A single count supports this clone. The chain recombines TRBV29-1 with TRBJ2-7, with 8 positions matching TRBD1. V shed 7 bases, J shed 5 bases, and the junction held 4 bases outside the gene matches. Germline V lookup: CDR1 SQVTM, CDR2 ANQGSEA. The CDR3 has 11 residues. In DNA, the CDR3 is TGCAGCGCCCGACAGGGGAACGAGCAGTACTTC. Protein sequence: CSARQGNEQYF.

This clone was picked up a small number of times. Germline is not matched at one junction end, which may reflect a read error. The rearrangement uses TRBV29-1 and TRBJ1-2; 8 positions match TRBD1. CDR1 is SQVTM, CDR2 ANQGSEA, per germline. The CDR3 spans 10 residues. CDR3 protein: CSVGPGQESF. DNA of the CDR3: TGCAGCGTTGGCCCGGGACAGGAGAGCTTC.

The chain is built from TRBV18 and TRBJ1-6; D is uncertain. Trimming took off 3 bases at V and 1 base at J, with 7 bases between the two ends. CDR3 length: 15 amino acids. Germline CDR1 is KGHSH and CDR2 is LQKENI. In DNA, the CDR3 is TGTGCCAGCTCACCGGGAGAGTCCTATAATTCACCCCTCCACTTT. Amino acid sequence: CASSPGESYNSPLHF.